A single sample is the source of the 32 T cell receptor beta chains below, sequenced in a study of identical twins. TCRdb called the 5' RACE reads again in MiXCR, with one record for every CDR3 protein. The sample holds about 280,000 distinct CDR3 sequences, roughly 8.6% seen once. Separately, the same data were catalogued under a study of yellow fever vaccine responses in identical twins.

The sample was memory (CD45RO+) T cells sorted from blood. These TCRs come from a woman in her late teens or twenties in good health.

This clonotype was counted ten times or more. The chain joins TRBV6-5 to TRBJ1-1; no clear D gene. The CDR3 contains 11 residues. Germline CDR1 MNHEY, CDR2 SVGAGI. Trimming cost V 10 bases and J 8 bases, with 14 bases left between them. CDR3 DNA: TGTGCCATCGGACGGTCCGGGGAAGCTTTCTTT. Amino acids: CAIGRSGEAFF.

In this sample, this clonotype turned up many times. In DNA, the CDR3 is TGCAGCGTCGCGGGACTGAACACAGATACGCAGTATTTT. Encoded protein: CSVAGLNTDTQYF. The V call is TRBV29-1, the J call TRBJ2-3; D is perhaps TRBD2 (6 bases). V was cut by 6 bases and J by 2 bases, with 12 bases left in between. CDR1 SQVTM and CDR2 ANQGSEA come from the germline V gene. CDR3 length equals 13 residues.

Many counts were recorded for this clonotype. This chain uses TRBV18 with TRBJ2-2; 7 bases are a match to TRBD1. The J segment lost 4 bases and the V segment lost 2 bases, leaving 7 bases of the junction unmatched. CDR1 and CDR2 from the germline V gene are KGHSH and LQKENI. This CDR3 has 16 residues. The DNA for the CDR3 is TGTGCCAGCTCACCATCAGACAGGGCGTCCACCGGGGAGCTGTTTTTT. Amino acids: CASSPSDRASTGELFF.

This clonotype was found a few times. The chain links TRBV5-1 to TRBJ2-2; D remains ambiguous. The CDR3 consists of 15 residues. The V end was cut by 3 bases, the J end by 1 base, with 10 bases between. Germline V gene sequence: CDR1 SGHRS, CDR2 YFSETQ. CDR3 sequence reads: CASSWREGNTGELFF. CDR3 sequence (DNA): TGCGCCAGCAGCTGGCGCGAAGGGAACACCGGGGAGCTGTTTTTT.

This clonotype came up many times. The chain carries TRBV11-2 and TRBJ1-1; tentatively, D is TRBD1 (5 bases). Trimming took off 3 bases at V and 0 bases at J, with 11 bases between the two ends. CDR1 is SGHAT and CDR2 is FQNNGV in the germline V gene. The CDR3 has 15 amino acids. This CDR3 reads CASSFTRTLNTEAFF. The CDR3 DNA reads as TGTGCCAGCAGCTTTACCCGGACACTGAACACTGAAGCTTTCTTT.

The rearrangement joins TRBV3-1 to TRBJ1-1; perhaps TRBD1 as D (6 bases). The CDR3 totals 15 residues. Germline V gene data show CDR1 as LGHDT and CDR2 as YNNKEL (reference sequence). The germline V and J ends were trimmed by 8 bases and 1 base, with 17 bases remaining between them. The CDR3 protein is CASGKGGAGNTEAFF. CDR3 in DNA: TGTGCCAGCGGAAAAGGGGGTGCTGGGAACACTGAAGCTTTCTTT.

This clonotype came up many times. The gene calls are TRBV24-1 and TRBJ1-1; 7 positions match TRBD1. J lost 6 bases, V lost 5 bases, and 5 bases had no gene match. CDR1 and CDR2 from the germline V gene are KGHDR and SFDVKD. This CDR3 has 13 amino acids. Here the CDR3 DNA reads TGTGCCACCAGTGGAGCAGGGGGGTCTGAAGCTTTCTTT. It translates to CATSGAGGSEAFF.

The J gene is TRBJ2-3, the V gene TRBV6-1, with 12 bases matching TRBD2. Looked up from germline, CDR1 is MNHNS and CDR2 is SASEGT. The junction had 6 bases not matched to a gene; V was cut back by 2 bases and J by 3 bases. The CDR3 is made up of 17 amino acids. CDR3 in DNA: TGTGCCAGCAGTGAAAGGACTAGCGGGGTTCGTACAGATACGCAGTATTTT. Translated: CASSERTSGVRTDTQYF.

This sequence joins TRBV7-8 and TRBJ2-7; a weak D match, TRBD2 (5 bases). Germline assignment: CDR1 SGHVS and CDR2 FQNEAQ. V was shortened by 1 base and J by 0 bases, with 13 bases between the two germline ends. The CDR3 is 16 amino acids. CDR3 loop: CASSLVSASYSYEQYF. CDR3 coding DNA: TGTGCCAGCAGCTTAGTGTCGGCTAGCTACTCCTACGAGCAGTACTTC.

This clonotype has a count of ten or more. The CDR3 DNA is TGCGCCAGCACCATCGGACTAGCTCAAGATACGCAGTATTTT. This codes for CASTIGLAQDTQYF. The chain has TRBV10-2 and TRBJ2-3; 8 positions agree with TRBD2. Germline CDR1 is WSHSY and CDR2 is SAAADI. The CDR3 totals 14 residues. The J segment lost 5 bases and the V segment lost 7 bases, leaving 8 bases of the junction unmatched.

This clonotype has only a few counts. The gene calls are TRBV6-6 and TRBJ2-3; D is ambiguous. The germline V and J ends were trimmed by 2 bases and 3 bases, with 6 bases remaining between them. The CDR3 extends over 13 amino acids. Germline CDR1 reads MNHNY; CDR2 reads SVGAGI (reference sequence). The CDR3 coding sequence is TGTGCCAGCAGTTACGACACTACAGATACGCAGTATTTT. Translating it yields CASSYDTTDTQYF.

This clonotype was seen at least ten times. The chain combines TRBV10-3 with TRBJ2-7, with D hard to call. The CDR3 is made up of 13 amino acids. From germline, CDR1 is ENHRY and CDR2 SYGVKD. Trimming left V 8 bases short and J 0 bases short, with 11 bases between. The CDR3 bases are TGTGCCATCTCAGCCGTACTCTCCTACGAGCAGTACGTC. This sequence encodes CAISAVLSYEQYV.

This clonotype was counted many times. The chain carries TRBV7-8 and TRBJ1-5; TRBD1 matches at 8 bases. Losses at the gene ends were 5 bases for V and 2 bases for J; bases not matched to a gene: 2. The CDR3 length is 14 residues. Per the germline V gene, CDR1 is SGHVS and CDR2 is FQNEAQ. CDR3 nucleotides: TGTGCCAGCAGCGTGGACAGGGGCAATCAGCCCCAGCATTTT. This encodes CASSVDRGNQPQHF.

The table lists this clonotype with a few counts. The V and J genes are TRBV27 and TRBJ2-3, with D possibly being TRBD1 or TRBD2 (5 bases each). This CDR3 contains 16 residues. Per the germline V gene, CDR1 is MNHEY and CDR2 is SMNVEV (reference sequence). V gave up 0 bases and J gave up 2 bases, with 12 bases separating them. CDR3 sequence reads: CASSLSGAVNTDTQYF. The CDR3 DNA sequence: TGTGCCAGCAGTTTATCCGGGGCGGTGAACACAGATACGCAGTATTTT.

This clonotype was recorded a few times. The chain employs TRBV6-1 and TRBJ1-3; the D is unclear. V lost 7 bases, J lost 5 bases, and 12 bases lay in between. Germline values: CDR1 MNHNS, CDR2 SASEGT. This CDR3 has 13 amino acids. CDR3 DNA: TGTGCCAGCAAAGGGTCTACGAGAAACACCATATATTTT. It translates to CASKGSTRNTIYF.

V usage is TRBV10-2 and J usage is TRBJ2-5, with D possibly TRBD2 on 7 matching bases. CDR1 is WSHSY and CDR2 is SAAADI in the germline V gene. V lost 10 bases to trimming and J lost 3 bases, with 12 bases between them. The CDR3 covers 12 residues. CDR3 sequence (DNA): TGCGCCACCAAAGGGGGGGAAGAGACCCAGTACTTC. This sequence encodes CATKGGEETQYF.

This clonotype was picked up a small number of times. The rearrangement joins TRBV27 to TRBJ2-2; no reliable D call. Germline-derived CDR1 and CDR2 are MNHEY and SMNVEV (reference sequence). The ends were cut back, 3 bases at V and 5 bases at J, with 10 bases in the middle. The CDR3 length is 14 residues. CDR3 in amino acids: CASSFQGLTGELFF. In DNA, the CDR3 is TGTGCCAGCAGTTTCCAAGGATTGACCGGGGAGCTGTTTTTT.

This clonotype has a count of ten or more. V is TRBV24-1 and J is TRBJ2-2; maybe TRBD1 (5 bases). The CDR3 spans 17 residues. Germline V CDR1 and CDR2: KGHDR, SFDVKD. V was trimmed by 1 base and J by 0 bases, leaving 11 bases between them. CDR3 sequence reads: CATSDLWGPANTGELFF. Written as DNA, the CDR3 is TGTGCCACCAGTGATTTATGGGGCCCAGCGAACACCGGGGAGCTGTTTTTT.

By share, this clonotype ranks as medium-sized. The chain uses TRBV12-3 or TRBV12-4 and TRBJ1-5; D gene ambiguous. CDR3 length: 14 amino acids. Trimming took 6 bases from V and 5 from J, leaving 14 bases between them. CDR3 DNA sequence: TGTGCCAGCAGCCTACGCCGACGGGATCAGCCCCAGCATTTT. Its protein is CASSLRRRDQPQHF.

This chain uses TRBV6-4 with TRBJ2-3, with TRBD2 matching over 7 bases. Per germline, CDR1 MRHNA and CDR2 SNTAGT. The junction had 3 bases not matched to a gene; V was cut back by 4 bases and J by 2 bases. The CDR3 is 14 residues long. The CDR3 DNA is TGTGCCAGCAGTGGCGCGGGGGACACAGATACGCAGTATTTT. Translation: CASSGAGDTDTQYF.

This clonotype has just a few counts. The chain is built from TRBV28 and TRBJ2-7, with D possibly being TRBD1 or TRBD2 (5 bases each). The CDR3 runs 13 residues. The V gene lost 3 bases and the J gene lost 7 bases, with 13 bases spanning the gap. Germline V gene lookup returns CDR1 MDHEN and CDR2 SYDVKM. The CDR3 region is CASSLIGTREQYF. CDR3 nucleotide sequence: TGTGCCAGCAGTTTGATCGGGACGCGGGAGCAGTACTTC.

This clonotype was seen many times. This chain links TRBV3-1 with TRBJ2-1, with D maybe TRBD2 (7 bases). The CDR3 is 17 residues long. Germline V gene data show CDR1 as LGHDT and CDR2 as YNNKEL (reference sequence). Trimming took 4 bases from V and 9 from J, leaving 25 bases between them. CDR3 sequence reads: CASSPRRKGGGQGEQFF. Here the CDR3 DNA reads TGTGCCAGCAGCCCCCGCCGAAAGGGAGGGGGGCAGGGTGAGCAGTTCTTC.

This clonotype was recorded at least ten times. The chain employs TRBV12-3 or TRBV12-4 and TRBJ1-1; 7 nucleotides agree with TRBD1. This CDR3 has 13 residues. Germline trimming cut 7 bases from V and 3 bases from J; bases unmatched to any gene: 5. The CDR3 protein is CASTLQGDTEAFF. The CDR3 DNA reads as TGTGCCAGCACCCTTCAGGGGGACACTGAAGCTTTCTTT.

This clonotype occurred many times. The V gene is TRBV2, the J gene TRBJ2-1; TRBD2 matches 15 bases. The V gene end was trimmed by 9 bases and the J gene end by 1 base; junction bases not matched to a gene: 7. The CDR3 runs to 17 residues. Germline lookup yields CDR1 SNHLY and CDR2 FYNNEI. The CDR3 loop is CARRSGTSGRSYNEQFF. In DNA form, the CDR3 reads TGTGCCAGACGCTCCGGGACTAGCGGGAGGTCCTACAATGAGCAGTTCTTC.

This clonotype occurred many times. The chain is built from TRBV28 and TRBJ2-3, with D possibly TRBD1 on 7 matching bases. This CDR3 comprises 15 residues. CDR1 is MDHEN and CDR2 is SYDVKM in the germline V gene. Deletions cut 2 bases from V and 5 bases from J, with 14 bases between. The CDR3 bases are TGTGCCAGCAGTTTAGGACAGGCGGGAAGAGATACGCAGTATTTT. Translating gives CASSLGQAGRDTQYF.

The V call is TRBV19, the J call TRBJ2-6; tentatively, D is TRBD1 or TRBD2 (5 bases each). This CDR3 comprises 16 residues. V lost 5 bases, J lost 1 base, and 12 bases lay in between. The germline gives CDR1 LNHDA, CDR2 SQIVND (reference sequence). The CDR3 region has the DNA TGTGCCAGTAGTTACGACAGAGGGTCTGGGGCCAACGTCCTGACTTTC. Protein sequence: CASSYDRGSGANVLTF.

This clonotype was seen repeatedly, ten times or more. The V call is TRBV9, the J call TRBJ2-1; no clear D gene. Germline-derived CDR1 and CDR2 are SGDLS and YYNGEE. This CDR3 comprises 15 residues. V was clipped by 0 bases and J by 9 bases, with 16 bases between them. CDR3: CASSVDGSLLGEQFF. The CDR3 coding sequence is TGTGCCAGCAGCGTAGACGGGTCCCTCTTGGGTGAGCAGTTCTTC.

The rearrangement links TRBV29-1 to TRBJ2-3, with D possibly called TRBD1 or TRBD2 (5 bases each). Trimming removed 7 bases from V and 2 bases from J, with 16 bases in between. Per germline, CDR1 SQVTM and CDR2 ANQGSEA. The length of the CDR3 is 14 residues. The CDR3 DNA reads as TGCAGCGCTCTTTGGGGACGGCTCACAGATACGCAGTATTTT. It yields the protein CSALWGRLTDTQYF.

This clonotype was observed many times. The chain has TRBV5-1 and TRBJ2-2; tentative D call: TRBD1 (6 bases). CDR1 is SGHRS, CDR2 YFSETQ, per germline. The CDR3 loop spans 16 amino acids. Trimming stripped 4 bases from V and 3 bases from J, with 16 bases between. Written as DNA, the CDR3 is TGCGCCAGCAGCCTCCCTCTGGGGGCATACACCGGGGAGCTGTTTTTT. Encoded protein: CASSLPLGAYTGELFF.

This clonotype was detected ten times or more. This chain joins TRBV12-3 or TRBV12-4 and TRBJ2-2; 8 bases are a match to TRBD1. This CDR3 contains 15 residues. The V segment lost 6 bases and the J segment 0 bases; nucleotides outside the gene matches: 3. The CDR3 protein is CASSSDRANTGELFF. In DNA, the CDR3 is TGTGCCAGCAGCTCGGACAGGGCGAACACCGGGGAGCTGTTTTTT.

V usage is TRBV29-1 and J usage is TRBJ1-1; D not resolved. The length of the CDR3 is 12 residues. V gave up 7 bases and J gave up 6 bases, with 15 bases separating them. The germline CDR1 and CDR2 sequences are SQVTM and ANQGSEA. The CDR3 is CSAKTLRPEAFF. DNA of the CDR3: TGCAGCGCCAAAACCCTCCGACCTGAAGCTTTCTTT.

This clonotype has just a few counts. The V and J genes are TRBV29-1 and TRBJ1-2; tentative D call: TRBD1 (5 bases). The V gene lost 7 bases and the J gene lost 2 bases, with 14 bases spanning the gap. CDR1 is SQVTM and CDR2 is ANQGSEA in the germline V gene. The CDR3 runs to 13 residues. CDR3 sequence (DNA): TGCAGCGCCGGCGGGGGGGGGAACTATGGCTACACCTTC. Protein sequence: CSAGGGGNYGYTF.